There are many counts of the clone carrying this TCR beta chain. Its antigen is undetermined. The CDR3 extends over 14 amino acids. Trimming took off 3 bases at V and 7 bases at J, with 13 bases between the two ends. Germline assignment: CDR1 MRHNA and CDR2 SNTAGT. The sample is drawn from a study of T-cell reconstitution after alpha-beta-depleted transplantation in children. General study findings and limits: There were reportedly several hundred expanded graft clones from which alpha-beta T cells came about two months after transplant. There were some patients whose high TCRbeta diversity at day 60 came from surviving recipient T cells and thymic progenitors. After one year, T-cell counts and TCRbeta diversity mostly came from new T cells.

Unique molecular identifiers tagged the TCRbeta library. From the PCR reads, TCRdb called clonotypes with MiXCR, one entry per CDR3 protein. The sample has approximately 190,000 distinct CDR3 sequences, about 6% seen once. This receptor was identified in a girl in the first two years of life with combined immunodeficiency, due to receive a stem cell transplant. The rearrangement links TRBV6-4 to TRBJ2-1, with D possibly matching TRBD2 (6 bases). The source was PBMCs, collected before TCRalphabeta/CD19-depleted stem cell transplant. The CDR3 nucleotides are TGTGCCAGCAGTGAGTGGCGGGGTGTTAATGAGCAGTTCTTC. The encoded protein is CASSEWRGVNEQFF.